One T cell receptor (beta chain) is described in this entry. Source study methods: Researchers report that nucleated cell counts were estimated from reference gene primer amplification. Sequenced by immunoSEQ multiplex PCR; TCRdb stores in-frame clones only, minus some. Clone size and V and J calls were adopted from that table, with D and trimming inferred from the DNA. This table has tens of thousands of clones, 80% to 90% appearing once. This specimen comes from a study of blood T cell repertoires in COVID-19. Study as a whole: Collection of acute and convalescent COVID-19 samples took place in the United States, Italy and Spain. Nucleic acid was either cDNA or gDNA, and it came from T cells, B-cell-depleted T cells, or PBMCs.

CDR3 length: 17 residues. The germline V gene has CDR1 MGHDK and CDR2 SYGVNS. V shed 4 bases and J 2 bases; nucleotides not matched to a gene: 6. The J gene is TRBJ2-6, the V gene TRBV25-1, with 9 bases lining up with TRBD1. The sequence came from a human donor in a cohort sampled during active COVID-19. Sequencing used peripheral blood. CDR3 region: CASSAGTGYTGANVLTF. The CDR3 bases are TGTGCCAGCAGTGCTGGGACAGGGTACACTGGGGCCAACGTCCTGACTTTC.